The 30 T cell receptor beta chains below were found in one sample sequenced in a study of blood T cell repertoires in COVID-19. The assay was immunoSEQ multiplex PCR, and TCRdb's table has in-frame clones only and misses some. Among a few hundred thousand clones listed, 90% were seen once. What was sequenced was PBMCs or T cells enriched from blood (not recorded which). These TCRs come from a woman younger than 30 with acute COVID-19.

The CDR3 bases are TGTGCCAGCAGTTTATTGGCAGATGAAAAACTGTTTTTT. Amino acids: CASSLLADEKLFF. V and J are TRBV12-3 or TRBV12-4 and TRBJ1-4; no reliable D call. The CDR3 length is 13 residues. V was cut by 2 bases and J by 6 bases, with 7 bases left in between.

The chain couples TRBV16 to TRBJ1-2, with TRBD1 matching 9 bases. The CDR3 is made up of 14 amino acids. The trim removed 7 bases at V and 5 bases at J, leaving 8 bases unmatched. Germline V gene sequence: CDR1 KGHSY, CDR2 FQNENV. This CDR3 reads CASNKDRGLYGYTF. In DNA, the CDR3 is TGTGCCAGCAATAAGGACAGGGGTCTTTATGGCTACACCTTC.

The rearrangement links TRBV29-1 to TRBJ2-5; possible D gene TRBD2, 6 bases. The CDR3 loop spans 13 amino acids. Germline loops: CDR1 SQVTM, CDR2 ANQGSEA. Trimming stripped 6 bases from V and 0 bases from J, with 11 bases between. The CDR3 sequence: CSVSRDYQETQYF. The DNA for the CDR3 is TGCAGCGTGTCCCGGGACTACCAAGAGACCCAGTACTTC.

The chain recombines TRBV25-1 with TRBJ2-1; D might be TRBD2 (6 bases). V was cut by 4 bases and J by 0 bases, with 13 bases left in between. The CDR3 length is 16 residues. CDR1 and CDR2 from the germline V gene are MGHDK and SYGVNS. The CDR3 sequence is CASSGATRGSYNEQFF. CDR3 DNA: TGTGCCAGCAGTGGTGCGACTAGGGGCTCCTACAATGAGCAGTTCTTC. The full variable domain, with the rest looked up from reference TRBV25-1 and TRBJ2-1, is EADIYQTPRYLVIGTGKKITLECSQTMGHDKMYWYQQDPGMELHLIHYSYGVNSTEKGDLSSESTVSRIRTEHFPLTLESARPSHTSQYLCASSGATRGSYNEQFFGPGTRLTVL.

The V call is TRBV7-2, the J call TRBJ1-1; no reliable D call. V lost 5 bases and J 2 bases, leaving 12 bases between the germline ends. Germline V gene sequence: CDR1 SGHTA, CDR2 FQGNSA. This CDR3 is 14 amino acids long. The CDR3 region is CASSPSRENTEAFF. The DNA of the CDR3 is TGTGCCAGCAGCCCCTCCCGGGAAAACACTGAAGCTTTCTTT.

The V and J genes are TRBV4-2 and TRBJ1-3; no definite D call. Per the germline V gene, CDR1 is LGHNA and CDR2 is YNFKEQ. The length of the CDR3 is 13 residues. Trimming took 9 bases from V and 1 from J, leaving 10 bases between them. CDR3 sequence: CASSWSSGNTIYF. Written as DNA, the CDR3 is TGTGCCAGTTCCTGGAGTTCTGGAAACACCATATATTTT.

This chain's CDR3 is CASSPKDRGRGSPQHF. For the CDR3, the DNA is TGTGCCAGTAGCCCTAAGGACAGGGGGCGGGGTAGCCCCCAGCATTTT. This chain links TRBV19 with TRBJ1-5, with 11 bases aligning to TRBD1. The CDR3 loop spans 16 amino acids. Looked up from germline, CDR1 is LNHDA and CDR2 is SQIVND (reference sequence). V dropped 6 bases and J dropped 10; count of bases not matched to a gene: 14.

The chain has TRBV28 and TRBJ2-7; 8 bases line up with TRBD1. This CDR3 is 15 amino acids long. Germline V CDR1 and CDR2: MDHEN, SYDVKM. After removal of 6 bases from V and 3 bases from J, the junction contained 10 bases not matched to a gene. This CDR3 reads CASRSRTGTFYEQYF. For the CDR3, the DNA is TGTGCCAGCAGATCCCGGACAGGGACCTTCTACGAGCAGTACTTC.

The chain employs TRBV7-6 and TRBJ1-4, with unresolved D. CDR3 length: 12 residues. In germline, CDR1 is SGHVS, CDR2 FNYEAQ. Trimming removed 7 bases from V and 7 bases from J, with 10 bases in between. DNA for the CDR3: TGTGCCAGCAATTCCGGAGGTGAAAAACTGTTTTTT. Its translation: CASNSGGEKLFF.

V usage is TRBV28 and J usage is TRBJ1-2; 7 bases agree with TRBD1. Trimming cost V 8 bases and J 4 bases; bases outside gene matches: 13. Germline assignment: CDR1 MDHEN and CDR2 SYDVKM. The CDR3 consists of 15 residues. The CDR3 DNA sequence: TGTGCCAGCCGTACCACGGTGGGACAGACCTATGGCTACACCTTC. This codes for CASRTTVGQTYGYTF.

The chain is built from TRBV28 and TRBJ2-1; D gene ambiguous. V lost 4 bases, J lost 3 bases, and 10 bases lay in between. In germline, CDR1 is MDHEN, CDR2 SYDVKM. The CDR3 totals 14 residues. The CDR3 DNA reads as TGTGCCAGCAGTTGGGCTGGAAGCTACAATGAGCAGTTCTTC. This gives the protein CASSWAGSYNEQFF. Full variable domain (rest looked up from reference TRBV28 and TRBJ2-1): DVKVTQSSRYLVKRTGEKVFLECVQDMDHENMFWYRQDPGLGLRLIYFSYDVKMKEKGDIPEGYSVSREKKERFSLILESASTNQTSMYLCASSWAGSYNEQFFGPGTRLTVL.

This rearrangement joins TRBV9 to TRBJ1-2; D unresolved. CDR1 is SGDLS, CDR2 YYNGEE, per germline. This CDR3 spans 13 amino acids. Trimming took 0 bases from V and 3 from J, leaving 6 bases between them. This chain's CDR3 is CASSVELDYGYTF. As DNA, the CDR3 is TGTGCCAGCAGCGTAGAACTGGACTATGGCTACACCTTC.

This clone was detected once. The DNA of the CDR3 is TGTGCCAGCAGTCCGCGGGAGGAGTACGAGCAGTACTTC. Amino acids: CASSPREEYEQYF. The V and J genes are TRBV6-5 and TRBJ2-7, with 8 bases lining up with TRBD2. The germline CDR1 and CDR2 sequences are MNHEY and SVGAGI. CDR3 length: 13 amino acids. The J segment lost 4 bases and the V segment lost 5 bases, leaving 4 bases of the junction unmatched.

The chain's CDR3 is CASSIRDRVGNEQFF. DNA of the CDR3: TGTGCCAGCAGTATCCGGGACAGGGTCGGCAATGAGCAGTTCTTC. The J gene is TRBJ2-1, the V gene TRBV28; 9 bases are shared with TRBD1. Germline loops: CDR1 MDHEN, CDR2 SYDVKM. Germline trimming cut 5 bases from V and 6 bases from J; bases unmatched to any gene: 8. The CDR3 contains 15 residues.

As for this clone: The sample holds other DNA sequences that translate to the same CDR3. The chain has TRBV6-5 and TRBJ1-5; D remains ambiguous. The CDR3 loop spans 14 amino acids. CDR1 and CDR2 (germline): MNHEY, SVGAGI. Trimming took off 0 bases at V and 0 bases at J, with 3 bases between the two ends. As DNA, the CDR3 is TGTGCCAGCAGTTACTCCCATAGCAATCAGCCCCAGCATTTT. Amino acids: CASSYSHSNQPQHF.

The chain carries TRBV27 and TRBJ2-6; 10 nucleotides agree with TRBD2. The germline CDR1 and CDR2 sequences are MNHEY and SMNVEV (reference sequence). The CDR3 is made up of 18 amino acids. With 6 bases clipped from V and 0 bases from J, the junction kept 8 bases outside the gene matches. The CDR3 sequence: CASSQTSGTFSGANVLTF. In DNA, the CDR3 is TGTGCCAGCAGCCAAACTAGCGGGACCTTCTCTGGGGCCAACGTCCTGACTTTC.

The chain employs TRBV27 and TRBJ2-7; TRBD2 agrees at 8 bases. Trimming cost V 7 bases and J 1 base; bases outside gene matches: 6. CDR3 length: 14 residues. Germline CDR1 and CDR2: MNHEY and SMNVEV (reference sequence). Here the CDR3 reads CASNPRGGSYEQYF. The CDR3 DNA sequence: TGTGCCAGCAATCCTCGGGGGGGGTCCTACGAGCAGTACTTC.

This rearrangement joins TRBV10-1 to TRBJ2-1, with a possible D match to TRBD2 (6 bases). Per the germline V gene, CDR1 is WNHNN and CDR2 is SYGVQD (reference sequence). Trimming left V 3 bases short and J 1 base short, with 13 bases between. This CDR3 is 16 amino acids long. The CDR3 DNA is TGCGCCAGCAGTGATCCCCGACTAGGTTCCTACAATGAGCAGTTCTTC. Its protein is CASSDPRLGSYNEQFF.

The chain combines TRBV19 with TRBJ2-1; TRBD2 agrees at 9 bases. J gave up 10 bases and V 1 base, and 11 bases lay outside the gene matches. The germline CDR1 and CDR2 sequences are LNHDA and SQIVND (reference sequence). The length of the CDR3 is 16 residues. DNA for the CDR3: TGTGCCAGTAGTATAGTTGGGGCGGGAGGGCCAAGGGAGCAGTTCTTC. Translation: CASSIVGAGGPREQFF.

The V call is TRBV7-9, the J call TRBJ2-1; 11 positions agree with TRBD2. The germline CDR1 and CDR2 sequences are SEHNR and FQNEAQ (reference sequence). With 0 bases clipped from V and 0 bases from J, the junction kept 1 base outside the gene matches. The CDR3 loop spans 17 amino acids. The DNA of the CDR3 is TGTGCCAGCAGCTTAGCGACTAGCGGGAACTCCTACAATGAGCAGTTCTTC. Its protein product is CASSLATSGNSYNEQFF.

The sample holds one count of this clone. The chain combines TRBV27 with TRBJ2-5; D is perhaps TRBD1 (6 bases). CDR1 MNHEY and CDR2 SMNVEV come from the germline V gene (reference sequence). V lost 5 bases and J 10 bases, leaving 20 bases between the germline ends. This CDR3 has 14 amino acids. As DNA, the CDR3 is TGTGCCAGCAGTCAGGGGATTTGGAAGTTTGGCCAGTACTTC. This codes for CASSQGIWKFGQYF.

V gene TRBV11-3 combines with J gene TRBJ2-1, with TRBD1 as a possible D gene (5 bases). Trimming took 2 bases from V and 12 from J, leaving 14 bases between them. From germline, CDR1 is SGHNT and CDR2 YENEEA. CDR3 length equals 13 residues. Here the CDR3 reads CASSLLDGQGQFF. DNA for the CDR3: TGTGCCAGCAGCTTACTGGACGGACAAGGGCAGTTCTTC.

This chain connects TRBV29-1 to TRBJ1-1; 7 bases map to TRBD1. With 7 bases clipped from V and 5 bases from J, the junction kept 10 bases outside the gene matches. The V gene's germline CDR1 is SQVTM and CDR2 ANQGSEA. This CDR3 comprises 13 residues. CDR3 amino acids: CSGKTGLGTEAFF. In DNA, the CDR3 is TGCAGCGGAAAGACAGGGTTGGGAACTGAAGCTTTCTTT.

The V and J genes are TRBV2 and TRBJ2-7; weak D call: TRBD1 (6 bases). The CDR3 runs to 15 residues. Trimming removed 6 bases at V and 3 bases at J, with 18 bases between. Germline values: CDR1 SNHLY, CDR2 FYNNEI. The chain's CDR3 is CASREIWQGSYEQYF. CDR3 DNA: TGTGCCAGCAGAGAGATATGGCAGGGGAGCTACGAGCAGTACTTC.

CDR3: CASATRRWGYTF. In DNA form, the CDR3 reads TGTGCCAGCGCCACTCGGCGGTGGGGCTACACCTTC. The chain combines TRBV28 with TRBJ1-2; D gene unclear. V shed 8 bases and J shed 8 bases, with 15 bases lying between them. Per the germline V gene, CDR1 is MDHEN and CDR2 is SYDVKM. The CDR3 is made up of 12 amino acids.

The genes are TRBV6-1 and TRBJ2-7, with a tentative D call TRBD2 (5 bases). Germline V gene lookup returns CDR1 MNHNS and CDR2 SASEGT. There are 12 residues in the CDR3. V was shortened by 5 bases and J by 3 bases, with 8 bases between the two germline ends. CDR3 DNA: TGTGCCAGCAGTTCCGGACTCTACGAGCAGTACTTC. Amino acid sequence: CASSSGLYEQYF.

This rearrangement joins TRBV3-1 (or the pseudogene TRBV3-2) to TRBJ2-5; 7 bases match TRBD1. Trimming at V came to 1 base and at J to 5 bases, leaving 10 bases not matched to a gene. Germline V lookup: CDR1 LGHDT, CDR2 YNNKEL (reference sequence). This CDR3 has 16 residues. The CDR3: CASSQGDSLARETQYF. The CDR3 nucleotides read TGTGCCAGCAGCCAAGGGGACAGCCTAGCCCGGGAGACCCAGTACTTC.

The J gene is TRBJ2-1, the V gene TRBV5-5, with D uncertain. The V end was cut by 0 bases, the J end by 7 bases, with 14 bases between. This CDR3 has 15 residues. Germline V gene lookup returns CDR1 SGHKS and CDR2 YYEKEE (reference sequence). The CDR3 nucleotides are TGTGCCAGCAGCTTGGTCCCCCGCGGAAGTAATGAGCAGTTCTTC. Translated, it gives CASSLVPRGSNEQFF.

The genes are TRBV10-3 and TRBJ1-5; no definite D call. Per germline, CDR1 ENHRY and CDR2 SYGVKD. This CDR3 spans 15 amino acids. Deletions cut 2 bases from V and 0 bases from J, with 8 bases between. The CDR3 reads CAISEPRISNQPQHF. In DNA, the CDR3 is TGTGCCATCAGTGAGCCCAGGATTAGCAATCAGCCCCAGCATTTT.

The gene calls are TRBV19 and TRBJ2-7; TRBD1 aligns across 7 bases. V was pared by 5 bases and J by 0 bases, with 4 bases of the junction left unmatched. CDR1 is LNHDA and CDR2 is SQIVND in the germline V gene (reference sequence). The CDR3 totals 14 residues. The CDR3 region has the DNA TGTGCCAGTAGTTGGGGACAGAACTCCTACGAGCAGTACTTC. Protein sequence: CASSWGQNSYEQYF.